Each of the 6 T cell receptor beta chains below was sequenced from the same sample in a study of beta chain features in type 1 diabetes. The isolated RNA, all of it, was reverse transcribed, so expressed TCRB transcripts were what got sequenced. The table came from immunoSEQ multiplex PCR; TCRdb's copy has only in-frame clones and leaves some out. The top ten hold 0.044% of the sample, which has 360,000 or so clones, 15% to 20% seen once. Sequencing was carried out using naive CD4+ T cells from blood. Receptors were obtained from a woman aged 18-35 years in good health.

The DNA for the CDR3 is TGTGCCAGCAGTGAATACGGGACTAGCGGGGAGAGGGATGAGCAGTTCTTC. It codes for CASSEYGTSGERDEQFF. This sequence joins TRBV25-1 and TRBJ2-1; the match to TRBD2 covers 13 bases. The length of the CDR3 is 17 residues. Germline V CDR1 and CDR2: MGHDK, SYGVNS. The V gene end was trimmed by 0 bases and the J gene end by 8 bases; junction bases not matched to a gene: 7.

The chain links TRBV7-3 to TRBJ2-6, with 7 bases lining up with TRBD1. The CDR3 spans 15 residues. The V gene end was trimmed by 5 bases and the J gene end by 1 base; junction bases not matched to a gene: 2. Germline V lookup: CDR1 SGHTA, CDR2 FQGTGA. The CDR3 DNA sequence: TGTGCCAGCAGCGGGACAGAATCTGGGGCCAACGTCCTGACTTTC. Encoded protein: CASSGTESGANVLTF. Filled out from reference TRBV7-3 and TRBJ2-6, the complete variable domain reads GAGVSQTPSNKVTEKGKYVELRCDPISGHTALYWYRQSLGQGPEFLIYFQGTGAADDSGLPNDRFFAVRPEGSVSTLKIQRTERGDSAVYLCASSGTESGANVLTFGAGSRLTVL.

This clone was counted only a few times. CDR3 nucleotide sequence: TGTGCCAGCAGCTCGAACCCGGGACTAGCTTCAGATACGCAGTATTTT. It codes for CASSSNPGLASDTQYF. The chain is built from TRBV5-4 and TRBJ2-3; TRBD2 matches at 9 bases. V was pared by 3 bases and J by 4 bases, with 9 bases of the junction left unmatched. In germline, CDR1 is SGHNT, CDR2 YYREEE (reference sequence). The CDR3 runs to 16 residues.

The genes are TRBV6-5 and TRBJ2-7, with 11 bases aligning to TRBD1. The V gene's germline CDR1 is MNHEY and CDR2 SVGAGI. The CDR3 length is 16 residues. V trimming: 3 bases; J trimming: 1 base; junction bases outside the gene matches: 5. The CDR3 reads CASSYPGQGGSYEQYF. The CDR3 DNA reads TGTGCCAGCAGTTATCCGGGACAGGGGGGGTCCTACGAGCAGTACTTC.

The rearrangement uses TRBV30 and TRBJ1-2; 7 bases are shared with TRBD1. Germline CDR1 GTSNPN, CDR2 SVGIG (reference sequence). V dropped 6 bases and J dropped 7; count of bases not matched to a gene: 17. CDR3 size: 15 residues. CDR3 amino acids: CACWGGQASSGGYTF. The CDR3 DNA sequence: TGTGCCTGCTGGGGCGGACAGGCCTCCTCGGGTGGCTACACCTTC.

This clone has a handful of counts. This chain joins TRBV5-8 and TRBJ2-7, with D possibly TRBD2 on 6 matching bases. V dropped 4 bases and J dropped 2 bases, with 13 bases sitting between them. Germline-derived CDR1 and CDR2 are SGHTS and YDEGEE. CDR3 size: 14 residues. The CDR3 is CASSGGAVTYEQYF. The CDR3 DNA is TGTGCCAGCAGCGGCGGGGCGGTAACCTACGAGCAGTACTTC.